Listed below are T cell receptor beta chains from one sample, sequenced in a study of long-term antiretroviral therapy in people with HIV. Profiling relied on immunoSEQ multiplex PCR, and the TCRdb table lists in-frame clones only, not all of them. Here the sample spans about 18,000 clones, roughly 80% being singletons. The sample in question was unsorted PBMCs, obtained 0.6 years after starting antiretroviral therapy. These receptor sequences come from a woman aged 18 to 35 with HIV. The CDR3 runs from the conserved cysteine through the conserved F or W. Fields, in order: CDR3 length, clone size, D gene, V gene, J gene, CDR3 DNA, CDR3 protein. A D gene is named only where the DNA matches it firmly. Part of the rows lack a size; the others show once, few, many or a class for expanded clones.

CDR3 length: 14
clone size: once
D gene: TRBD1
V gene: TRBV9
J gene: TRBJ1-3
CDR3 DNA: TGTGCCAGCAGCGCATGGGACAGAGGAAACACCATATATTTT
CDR3 protein: CASSAWDRGNTIYF

CDR3 length: 13
clone size: NA
D gene: NA
V gene: TRBV30
J gene: TRBJ1-3
CDR3 DNA: TGTGCCTGGAGTGTAAATGGGAGAAACACCATATATTTT
CDR3 protein: CAWSVNGRNTIYF

CDR3 length: 18
clone size: NA
D gene: NA
V gene: TRBV9
J gene: TRBJ2-2
CDR3 DNA: TGTGCCAGCAGCCGCCGAACAGTCGGCAAAGGGGACACCGGGGAGCTGTTTTTT
CDR3 protein: CASSRRTVGKGDTGELFF

CDR3 length: 15
clone size: NA
D gene: NA
V gene: TRBV7-9
J gene: TRBJ1-2
CDR3 DNA: TGTGCCAGCAGCTTATCGAGGGATCAGAGCTATGGCTACACCTTC
CDR3 protein: CASSLSRDQSYGYTF

CDR3 length: 14
clone size: once
D gene: TRBD2
V gene: TRBV7-2
J gene: TRBJ2-7
CDR3 DNA: TGTGCCAGCAGCTTTAGCGGGGGGGCCTACGAGCAGTACTTC
CDR3 protein: CASSFSGGAYEQYF

CDR3 length: 13
clone size: NA
D gene: NA
V gene: TRBV27
J gene: TRBJ1-5
CDR3 DNA: TGTGCCAGCAGTTTTGGTCCCGTTGGGCCCCAGCATTTT
CDR3 protein: CASSFGPVGPQHF

CDR3 length: 13
clone size: NA
D gene: NA
V gene: TRBV28
J gene: TRBJ1-1
CDR3 DNA: TGTGCCAGCAGTTGGGACGAGAACACTGAAGCTTTCTTT
CDR3 protein: CASSWDENTEAFF

CDR3 length: 13
clone size: NA
D gene: NA
V gene: TRBV27
J gene: TRBJ1-5
CDR3 DNA: TGTGCCAGCAGTTTCTCCCCTAATCAGCCCCAGCATTTT
CDR3 protein: CASSFSPNQPQHF

CDR3 length: 17
clone size: NA
D gene: TRBD1
V gene: TRBV12-5
J gene: TRBJ1-3
CDR3 DNA: TGTGCTAGTGGTTTGACAGGGGCTGTTTTTGGGGCACACACCATATATTTT
CDR3 protein: CASGLTGAVFGAHTIYF

CDR3 length: 16
clone size: large
D gene: NA
V gene: TRBV10-2
J gene: TRBJ2-5
CDR3 DNA: TGCGCCGCCCGGGGCGCCTGGGGGGCCTCCCAAGAGACCCAGTACTTC
CDR3 protein: CAARGAWGASQETQYF

CDR3 length: 14
clone size: NA
D gene: TRBD1
V gene: TRBV5-6
J gene: TRBJ1-3
CDR3 DNA: TGTGCCAGCAGTCAACAGGGGAGGGGAAACACCATATATTTT
CDR3 protein: CASSQQGRGNTIYF

CDR3 length: 11
clone size: NA
D gene: NA
V gene: TRBV28
J gene: TRBJ1-2
CDR3 DNA: TGTGCCAGCAGGCACCCCTATGGCTACACCTTC
CDR3 protein: CASRHPYGYTF

CDR3 length: 13
clone size: NA
D gene: TRBD1
V gene: TRBV18
J gene: TRBJ2-7
CDR3 DNA: TGTGCCAGCCAACCGGGACAGAGGAACGAGCAGTACTTC
CDR3 protein: CASQPGQRNEQYF

CDR3 length: 12
clone size: NA
D gene: TRBD1
V gene: TRBV19
J gene: TRBJ1-5
CDR3 DNA: TGTGCCAGTAGCCAGGGGGCCGGCCCCCAGCATTTT
CDR3 protein: CASSQGAGPQHF

CDR3 length: 15
clone size: NA
D gene: TRBD2
V gene: TRBV27
J gene: TRBJ2-7
CDR3 DNA: TGTGCCAGCAGTTTGAGCGGGGGAGACCTCTACGAGCAGTACTTC
CDR3 protein: CASSLSGGDLYEQYF

CDR3 length: 14
clone size: NA
D gene: NA
V gene: TRBV14
J gene: TRBJ2-5
CDR3 DNA: TGTGCCAGCAGCCAACCCGGTACTGAAGAGACCCAGTACTTC
CDR3 protein: CASSQPGTEETQYF

CDR3 length: 14
clone size: NA
D gene: TRBD2
V gene: TRBV5-4
J gene: TRBJ2-7
CDR3 DNA: TGTGCCAGCAGCTTGGCAGCGGGAACGGACGAGCAGTACTTC
CDR3 protein: CASSLAAGTDEQYF

CDR3 length: 15
clone size: NA
D gene: NA
V gene: TRBV28
J gene: TRBJ1-4
CDR3 DNA: TGTGCCAGCAGTCCTCAAAGGGAAATTAATGAAAAACTGTTTTTT
CDR3 protein: CASSPQREINEKLFF

CDR3 length: 14
clone size: NA
D gene: TRBD1
V gene: TRBV6-5
J gene: TRBJ2-7
CDR3 DNA: TGTGCCAGCAGTTTCACAGGGGGCCTGTACGAGCAGTACTTC
CDR3 protein: CASSFTGGLYEQYF

CDR3 length: 18
clone size: NA
D gene: TRBD2
V gene: TRBV5-6
J gene: TRBJ2-3
CDR3 DNA: TGTGCCAGCAGCTTTCTGGCTAGCGGGGGTTATAGCACAGATACGCAGTATTTT
CDR3 protein: CASSFLASGGYSTDTQYF

CDR3 length: 19
clone size: NA
D gene: TRBD1
V gene: TRBV28
J gene: TRBJ1-5
CDR3 DNA: TGTGCCAGCAGTTCCCGACAGGGAAACGTGAAGTATAGCAATCAGCCCCAGCATTTT
CDR3 protein: CASSSRQGNVKYSNQPQHF

CDR3 length: 14
clone size: NA
D gene: NA
V gene: TRBV6-5
J gene: TRBJ2-7
CDR3 DNA: TGTGCCAGCAACCGAGGCGAGCTGGGATACGAGCAGTACTTC
CDR3 protein: CASNRGELGYEQYF

CDR3 length: 17
clone size: few
D gene: NA
V gene: TRBV4-1
J gene: TRBJ1-3
CDR3 DNA: TGCGCCAGCAGCCAAGATGGAGACAGCATTAATGGAAACACCATATATTTT
CDR3 protein: CASSQDGDSINGNTIYF

CDR3 length: 15
clone size: NA
D gene: TRBD1
V gene: TRBV11-3
J gene: TRBJ2-1
CDR3 DNA: TGTGCCAGCAGCCTGGGACAGGGGACAAACAATGAGCAGTTCTTC
CDR3 protein: CASSLGQGTNNEQFF

CDR3 length: 14
clone size: NA
D gene: TRBD1
V gene: TRBV7-8
J gene: TRBJ1-2
CDR3 DNA: TGTGCCAGCAGCCCCGGACAGGGCGGCTATGGCTACACCTTC
CDR3 protein: CASSPGQGGYGYTF

CDR3 length: 16
clone size: NA
D gene: NA
V gene: TRBV5-1
J gene: TRBJ1-5
CDR3 DNA: TGCGCCAGCAGCTTGGGGGACACTCAAAACAATCAGCCCCAGCATTTT
CDR3 protein: CASSLGDTQNNQPQHF